Presented here are 26 T cell receptor beta chains from one specimen sequenced in a study of blood T cell repertoires in COVID-19. Generated by immunoSEQ multiplex PCR, the TCRdb table keeps only in-frame clones and is missing some. The sample includes about 120,000 clones, around 90% of them seen just once. Sequencing was performed on peripheral blood. All receptors derive from a woman aged 55 to 70 with COVID-19, enrolled during active disease.

This chain uses TRBV7-3 with TRBJ1-1; unclear D gene. Trimming left V 5 bases short and J 4 bases short, with 8 bases between. The CDR3 is 12 amino acids. Germline V CDR1 and CDR2: SGHTA, FQGTGA. As DNA, the CDR3 is TGTGCCAGCAGCCCCGGTAGCACTGAAGCTTTCTTT. It is translated as CASSPGSTEAFF. The whole variable domain, remainder taken from reference TRBV7-3 and TRBJ1-1, is GAGVSQTPSNKVTEKGKYVELRCDPISGHTALYWYRQSLGQGPEFLIYFQGTGAADDSGLPNDRFFAVRPEGSVSTLKIQRTERGDSAVYLCASSPGSTEAFFGQGTRLTVV.

The chain employs TRBV20-1 and TRBJ2-3; D is ambiguous. This CDR3 region has 13 residues. Trimming removed 3 bases from V and 0 bases from J, with 7 bases in between. Germline V gene sequence: CDR1 DFQATT, CDR2 SNEGSKA (reference sequence). In nucleotides, the CDR3 is TGCAGTGCTAGTTCGGGTAGCACAGATACGCAGTATTTT. Amino acids: CSASSGSTDTQYF.

This clone has only one observation. This sequence joins TRBV19 and TRBJ2-1; D may be TRBD2 (5 bases). CDR3 length: 17 amino acids. Germline CDR1 and CDR2: LNHDA and SQIVND (reference sequence). The V gene lost 3 bases and the J gene lost 0 bases, with 15 bases spanning the gap. The CDR3 reads CASSMGSGMSSYNEQFF. The CDR3 nucleotides read TGTGCCAGTAGTATGGGGAGCGGTATGAGCTCCTACAATGAGCAGTTCTTC.

The chain employs TRBV5-5 and TRBJ2-1; the match to TRBD2 covers 10 bases. CDR1 is SGHKS and CDR2 is YYEKEE in the germline V gene (reference sequence). V lost 4 bases to trimming and J lost 0 bases; unmatched junction nucleotides: 4. CDR3 length equals 16 residues. The CDR3 DNA sequence: TGTGCCAGCAGCCCTACTAGCGGGGCCTCCTACAATGAGCAGTTCTTC. It specifies CASSPTSGASYNEQFF. The variable domain in full, completed from reference TRBV5-5 and TRBJ2-1, reads DAGVTQSPTHLIKTRGQQVTLRCSPISGHKSVSWYQQVLGQGPQFIFQYYEKEERGRGNFPDRFSARQFPNYSSELNVNALLLGDSALYLCASSPTSGASYNEQFFGPGTRLTVL.

The chain employs TRBV6-5 and TRBJ2-3; 11 bases fit TRBD2. Germline CDR1 reads MNHEY; CDR2 reads SVGAGI. With V trimmed by 5 bases and J by 2 bases, 3 bases remained unmatched. The CDR3 is 15 residues long. The CDR3 protein is CASSQLAGVTDTQYF. CDR3 sequence (DNA): TGTGCCAGCAGTCAACTAGCGGGGGTCACAGATACGCAGTATTTT.

The chain joins TRBV18 to TRBJ1-1; unclear D gene. The CDR3 extends over 13 amino acids. V lost 9 bases to trimming and J lost 6 bases, with 17 bases between them. The germline gives CDR1 KGHSH, CDR2 LQKENI. The CDR3 region is CASQYLQEAEAFF. The CDR3 coding sequence is TGTGCCAGTCAATATCTTCAGGAGGCTGAAGCTTTCTTT.

This rearrangement joins TRBV6-5 to TRBJ2-2; the D is unclear. The CDR3 loop spans 14 amino acids. Germline CDR1 reads MNHEY; CDR2 reads SVGAGI. With 7 bases removed from V and 6 bases from J, the gap between germline ends came to 15 bases. CDR3 coding DNA: TGTGCCAGCAAGGCTATCAGGTTCGCCGGGGAGCTGTTTTTT. This translates into CASKAIRFAGELFF.

This chain connects TRBV10-2 to TRBJ2-2; 7 bases are shared with TRBD1. The CDR3 is 14 residues long. CDR1 WSHSY and CDR2 SAAADI come from the germline V gene. The V and J ends lost 8 bases and 4 bases, in that order; junction bases with no gene match: 7. The CDR3 is CASGRTGLTGELFF. DNA of the CDR3: TGCGCCAGCGGGCGGACAGGTCTCACCGGGGAGCTGTTTTTT.

The J gene is TRBJ1-1, the V gene TRBV6-6, with D possibly matching TRBD1 (6 bases). The CDR3 has 13 amino acids. Trimming pared 7 bases from V and 6 bases from J, leaving 15 bases between. Germline V gene sequence: CDR1 MNHNY, CDR2 SVGAGI (reference sequence). The CDR3 spells CASTLKSGAEAFF. For the CDR3, the DNA is TGTGCCAGCACCCTCAAGTCAGGGGCTGAAGCTTTCTTT.

This rearrangement joins TRBV4-1 to TRBJ1-4; 8 bases line up with TRBD1. The CDR3 covers 15 residues. Trimming removed 3 bases from V and 6 bases from J; junction bases left unmatched: 6. Germline assignment: CDR1 MGHRA and CDR2 YSYEKL. CDR3 residues: CASSQMDRADEKLFF. In nucleotides, the CDR3 is TGCGCCAGCAGCCAGATGGACAGGGCGGATGAAAAACTGTTTTTT.

This chain joins TRBV6-5 and TRBJ1-3; D uncertain. Trimming pared 7 bases from V and 8 bases from J, leaving 21 bases between. The CDR3 spans 15 residues. In germline, CDR1 is MNHEY, CDR2 SVGAGI. The DNA of the CDR3 is TGTGCCAGCATCCCCGAGGTAGCCCCGGGATACACCATATATTTT. Translating gives CASIPEVAPGYTIYF.

Written as DNA, the CDR3 is TGTGCCAGCAGCCCCAGCGGGGGCCTCTCCTACGAGCAGTACTTC. Translating it yields CASSPSGGLSYEQYF. This chain connects TRBV7-9 to TRBJ2-7, with 8 bases fitting TRBD2. The CDR3 has 15 residues. Germline CDR1 and CDR2: SEHNR and FQNEAQ (reference sequence). The J segment lost 0 bases and the V segment lost 5 bases, leaving 6 bases of the junction unmatched.

This sequence joins TRBV2 and TRBJ1-5, with a tentative D call TRBD1 (5 bases). The CDR3 is 13 residues long. V was cut by 1 base and J by 5 bases, with 6 bases left in between. Germline V lookup: CDR1 SNHLY, CDR2 FYNNEI. CDR3 DNA: TGTGCCAGCAGTGAAGGGGGCCATCAGCCCCAGCATTTT. Residues: CASSEGGHQPQHF.

The sample holds a few counts of this clone. The chain employs TRBV7-9 and TRBJ2-3, with TRBD1 as a possible D gene (6 bases). The CDR3 spans 14 residues. The germline V gene has CDR1 SEHNR and CDR2 FQNEAQ (reference sequence). V gave up 0 bases and J gave up 4 bases, with 8 bases separating them. CDR3 in amino acids: CASSLATGSDTQYF. In DNA, the CDR3 is TGTGCCAGCAGCTTAGCTACAGGGTCAGATACGCAGTATTTT.

On this clone itself: Other nucleotide sequences in the sample specify the same CDR3. V gene TRBV7-9 combines with J gene TRBJ1-6; D not certain. CDR3 length equals 12 residues. Germline V gene data show CDR1 as SEHNR and CDR2 as FQNEAQ (reference sequence). V was cut by 6 bases and J by 8 bases, with 8 bases left in between. The DNA for the CDR3 is TGTGCCAGCAGTACTGGTGATTCACCCCTCCACTTT. Encoded protein: CASSTGDSPLHF.

The gene calls are TRBV12-3 or TRBV12-4 and TRBJ1-1, with TRBD1 matching 8 bases. V trimming: 5 bases; J trimming: 10 bases; junction bases outside the gene matches: 9. This CDR3 is 13 amino acids long. CDR3 residues: CASSRRGQGLAFF. As DNA, the CDR3 is TGTGCCAGCAGTCGACGAGGACAGGGACTAGCTTTCTTT.

The CDR3 reads CASSVVVSGGPNEQFF. In nucleotides, the CDR3 is TGTGCCAGCAGCGTAGTCGTTAGCGGGGGCCCAAATGAGCAGTTCTTC. The chain combines TRBV9 with TRBJ2-1; 9 bases are shared with TRBD2. Germline CDR1 and CDR2: SGDLS and YYNGEE. J gave up 7 bases and V 0 bases, and 8 bases lay outside the gene matches. The CDR3 length is 16 residues.

The gene calls are TRBV15 and TRBJ1-1, with D unresolved. V shed 6 bases and J shed 10 bases, with 27 bases lying between them. The CDR3 is 16 amino acids. From germline, CDR1 is LNHNV and CDR2 YYDKDF (reference sequence). CDR3 residues: CATREGRLGTTAGAFF. CDR3 sequence (DNA): TGTGCCACCAGAGAAGGGAGATTGGGTACGACGGCGGGAGCTTTCTTT.

V and J are TRBV6-5 and TRBJ2-5; tentatively, D is TRBD2 (5 bases). Trimming cost V 6 bases and J 5 bases, with 16 bases left between them. CDR1 is MNHEY and CDR2 is SVGAGI in the germline V gene. There are 14 residues in the CDR3. CDR3 in DNA: TGTGCCAGCAGATCCCGGCCCGGCGGGGAGACCCAGTACTTC. This translates into CASRSRPGGETQYF.

V usage is TRBV9 and J usage is TRBJ2-3, with D unresolved. Trimming took 0 bases from V and 5 from J, leaving 7 bases between them. From germline, CDR1 is SGDLS and CDR2 YYNGEE. The CDR3 has 13 amino acids. The chain's CDR3 is CASSVGGVDTQYF. DNA for the CDR3: TGTGCCAGCAGCGTAGGAGGCGTAGATACGCAGTATTTT.

The chain combines TRBV2 with TRBJ1-1, with TRBD1 matching 7 bases. There are 11 residues in the CDR3. CDR1 and CDR2 from the germline V gene are SNHLY and FYNNEI. DNA of the CDR3: TGTGCTTGGACAGGGAACACTGAAGCTTTCTTT. It codes for CAWTGNTEAFF.

The chain combines TRBV6-5 with TRBJ1-1, with 8 bases matching TRBD1. There are 16 residues in the CDR3. The J segment lost 4 bases and the V segment lost 4 bases, leaving 11 bases of the junction unmatched. The germline V gene has CDR1 MNHEY and CDR2 SVGAGI. The CDR3 DNA is TGTGCCAGCAGTTCGACAGGGGCCCCTCGGGGCACTGAAGCTTTCTTT. Translating it yields CASSSTGAPRGTEAFF.

The J gene is TRBJ2-1, the V gene TRBV12-5; TRBD2 aligns across 8 bases. Looked up from germline, CDR1 is LGHNT and CDR2 is FRNRAP. V trimming: 8 bases; J trimming: 5 bases; junction bases outside the gene matches: 11. The CDR3 length is 15 residues. As DNA, the CDR3 is TGTGCTAGTTCGGAGCCCAGCGGGGGCAACAATGAGCAGTTCTTC. Its protein is CASSEPSGGNNEQFF.

V and J are TRBV6-5 and TRBJ2-4, with D possibly matching TRBD2 (5 bases). CDR1 is MNHEY and CDR2 is SVGAGI in the germline V gene. Deletions cut 8 bases from V and 1 base from J, with 12 bases between. CDR3 length: 14 residues. The CDR3 is CASAEGRAKNIQYF. The CDR3 DNA reads as TGTGCCAGCGCTGAGGGTAGGGCCAAAAACATTCAGTACTTC.

This clone was counted a single time. The chain uses TRBV6-5 and TRBJ2-2, with a possible D match to TRBD2 (5 bases). Germline V gene sequence: CDR1 MNHEY, CDR2 SVGAGI. Trimming pared 8 bases from V and 6 bases from J, leaving 7 bases between. The CDR3 sequence is 11 residues long. The CDR3 nucleotides read TGTGCCAGCTCGCGGGCCGGGGAGCTGTTTTTT. Translated, it gives CASSRAGELFF.

This chain connects TRBV9 to TRBJ2-3; possible D gene TRBD2, 7 bases. The CDR3 runs to 15 residues. Trimming stripped 2 bases from V and 5 bases from J, with 15 bases between. Germline CDR1 is SGDLS and CDR2 is YYNGEE. The CDR3 DNA is TGTGCCAGCAGCGTCGTGGGGGGGCTCGGAGATACGCAGTATTTT. It is translated as CASSVVGGLGDTQYF.